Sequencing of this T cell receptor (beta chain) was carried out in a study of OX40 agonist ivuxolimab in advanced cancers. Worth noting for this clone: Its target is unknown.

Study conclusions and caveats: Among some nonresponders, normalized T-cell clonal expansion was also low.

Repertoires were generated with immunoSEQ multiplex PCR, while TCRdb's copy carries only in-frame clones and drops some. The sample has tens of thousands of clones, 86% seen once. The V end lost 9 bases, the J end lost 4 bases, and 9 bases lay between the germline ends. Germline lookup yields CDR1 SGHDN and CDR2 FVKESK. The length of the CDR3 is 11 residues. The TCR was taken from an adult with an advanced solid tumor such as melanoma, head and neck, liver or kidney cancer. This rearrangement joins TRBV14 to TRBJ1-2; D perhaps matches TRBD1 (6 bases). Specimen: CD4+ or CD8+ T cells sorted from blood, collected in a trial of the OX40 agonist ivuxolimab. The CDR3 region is CASGRGYGYTF. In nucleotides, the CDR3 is TGTGCCAGTGGCAGGGGCTATGGCTACACCTTC.